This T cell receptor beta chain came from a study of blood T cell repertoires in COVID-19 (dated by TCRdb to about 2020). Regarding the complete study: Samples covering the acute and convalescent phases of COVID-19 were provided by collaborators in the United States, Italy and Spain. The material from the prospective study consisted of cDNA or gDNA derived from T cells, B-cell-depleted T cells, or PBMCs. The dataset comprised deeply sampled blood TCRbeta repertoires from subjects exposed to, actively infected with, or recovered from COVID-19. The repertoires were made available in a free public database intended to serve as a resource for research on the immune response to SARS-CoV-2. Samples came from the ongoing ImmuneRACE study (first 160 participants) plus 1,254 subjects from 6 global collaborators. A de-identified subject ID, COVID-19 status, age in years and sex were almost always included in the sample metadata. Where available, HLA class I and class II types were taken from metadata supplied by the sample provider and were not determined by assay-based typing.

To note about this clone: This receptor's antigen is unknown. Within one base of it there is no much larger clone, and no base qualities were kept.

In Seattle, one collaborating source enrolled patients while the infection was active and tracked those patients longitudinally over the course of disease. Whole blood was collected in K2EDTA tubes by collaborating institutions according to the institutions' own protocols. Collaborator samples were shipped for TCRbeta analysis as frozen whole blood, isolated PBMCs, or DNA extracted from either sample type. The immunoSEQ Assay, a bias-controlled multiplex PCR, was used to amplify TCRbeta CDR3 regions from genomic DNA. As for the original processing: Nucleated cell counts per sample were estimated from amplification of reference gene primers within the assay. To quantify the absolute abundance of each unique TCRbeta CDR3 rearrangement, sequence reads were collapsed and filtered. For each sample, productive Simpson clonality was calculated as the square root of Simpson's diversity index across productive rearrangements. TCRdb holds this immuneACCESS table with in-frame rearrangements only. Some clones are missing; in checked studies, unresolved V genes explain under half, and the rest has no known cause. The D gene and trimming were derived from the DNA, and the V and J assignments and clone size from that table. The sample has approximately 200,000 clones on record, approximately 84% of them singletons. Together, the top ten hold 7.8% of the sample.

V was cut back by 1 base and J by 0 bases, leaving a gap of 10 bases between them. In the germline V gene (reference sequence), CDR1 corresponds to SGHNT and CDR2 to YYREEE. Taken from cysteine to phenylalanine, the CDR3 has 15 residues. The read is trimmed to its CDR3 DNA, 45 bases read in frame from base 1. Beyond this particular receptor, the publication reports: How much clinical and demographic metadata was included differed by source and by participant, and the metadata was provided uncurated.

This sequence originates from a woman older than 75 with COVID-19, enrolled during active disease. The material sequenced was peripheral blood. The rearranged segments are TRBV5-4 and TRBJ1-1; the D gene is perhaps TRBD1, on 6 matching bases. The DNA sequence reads TGTGCCAGCAGCTTGAGGACAGTAGTGAACACTGAAGCTTTCTTT. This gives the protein CASSLRTVVNTEAFF. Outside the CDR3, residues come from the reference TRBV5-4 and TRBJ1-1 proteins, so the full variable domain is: ETGVTQSPTHLIKTRGQQVTLRCSSQSGHNTVSWYQQALGQGPQFIFQYYREEENGRGNFPPRFSGLQFPNYSSELNVNALELDDSALYLCASSLRTVVNTEAFFGQGTRLTVV.